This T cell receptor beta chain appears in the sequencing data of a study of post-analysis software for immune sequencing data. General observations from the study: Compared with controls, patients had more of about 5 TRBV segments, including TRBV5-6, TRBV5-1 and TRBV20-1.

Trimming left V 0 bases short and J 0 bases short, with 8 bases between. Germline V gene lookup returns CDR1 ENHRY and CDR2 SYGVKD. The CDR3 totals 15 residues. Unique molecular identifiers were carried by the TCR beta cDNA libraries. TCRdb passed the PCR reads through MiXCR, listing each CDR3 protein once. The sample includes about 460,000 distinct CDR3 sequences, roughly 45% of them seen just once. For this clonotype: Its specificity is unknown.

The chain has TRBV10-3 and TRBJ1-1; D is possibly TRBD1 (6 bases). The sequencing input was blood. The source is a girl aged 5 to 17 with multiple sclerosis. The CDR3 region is CAISESGGMNTEAFF. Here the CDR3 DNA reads TGTGCCATCAGTGAGTCAGGGGGGATGAACACTGAAGCTTTCTTT.